A single sample gave rise to the 10 T cell receptor beta chains below, sequenced in a study of T-cell memory formation after mild COVID-19. One entry per CDR3 protein, called by TCRdb with MiXCR from the 5' RACE reads. Among 300,000 to 350,000 distinct CDR3 sequences listed, approximately 14% were seen once. Sequencing used PBMCs or a T cell subset sorted from them (not recorded which). The origin of the receptors is a young man who had mild COVID-19 (a few samples of this study predate the infection). Cell type and time point are not known.

This clonotype occurred a few times. This chain links TRBV14 with TRBJ2-1; D is uncertain. CDR3 length: 13 residues. Germline loops: CDR1 SGHDN, CDR2 FVKESK. V shed 8 bases and J shed 6 bases, with 14 bases lying between them. In DNA, the CDR3 is TGTGCCAGCTCCTCTTTTTGGGGCAATGAGCAGTTCTTC. Translation: CASSSFWGNEQFF.

The gene calls are TRBV5-1 and TRBJ2-7; no definite D call. Germline CDR1 reads SGHRS; CDR2 reads YFSETQ. Between the trimmed V and J ends, which lost 1 base and 4 bases, there was a span of 6 bases. The CDR3 runs to 12 residues. The CDR3 DNA reads as TGCGCCAGCAGCTTGATGGGATACGAGCAGTACTTC. Translation: CASSLMGYEQYF.

This clonotype was counted only a few times. This chain joins TRBV20-1 and TRBJ2-6; D is uncertain. V dropped 3 bases and J dropped 0 bases, with 6 bases sitting between them. There are 14 residues in the CDR3. CDR1 DFQATT and CDR2 SNEGSKA come from the germline V gene (reference sequence). The CDR3 loop reads CSASSPSGANVLTF. Written as DNA, the CDR3 is TGCAGTGCTAGTTCGCCCTCTGGGGCCAACGTCCTGACTTTC.

This clonotype was seen a few times. The chain is built from TRBV7-9 and TRBJ1-2, with TRBD1 matching over 7 bases. Per the germline V gene, CDR1 is SEHNR and CDR2 is FQNEAQ (reference sequence). The CDR3 loop spans 14 amino acids. The ends lost 5 bases at V and 8 bases at J; junction bases unmatched: 11. In nucleotides, the CDR3 is TGTGCCAGCAGCCTATACGGGACAGTCGGCGGCTACACCTTC. It encodes CASSLYGTVGGYTF.

V is TRBV6-2 or TRBV6-3 and J is TRBJ2-1; the D gene could be TRBD1 or TRBD2 (6 bases each). CDR1 is MNHEY and CDR2 is SVGEGT in the germline V gene. Trimming took off 2 bases at V and 5 bases at J, with 10 bases between the two ends. This CDR3 has 14 residues. The chain's CDR3 is CASSYTGADNEQFF. The CDR3 coding sequence is TGTGCCAGCAGTTACACGGGGGCGGACAATGAGCAGTTCTTC.

CDR3 sequence reads: CAWSAGVVEAYEQYF. The CDR3 DNA reads as TGTGCCTGGAGTGCGGGGGTGGTAGAAGCTTACGAGCAGTACTTC. The chain joins TRBV30 to TRBJ2-7; tentative D call: TRBD2 (6 bases). The CDR3 length is 15 residues. V was pared by 1 base and J by 4 bases, with 17 bases between. CDR1 is GTSNPN, CDR2 SVGIG, per germline (reference sequence).

This clonotype appeared a few times. The rearrangement links TRBV12-3 or TRBV12-4 to TRBJ1-1; D is unclear. The CDR3 sequence is 14 residues long. V lost 6 bases and J lost 4, with 15 bases in between. The CDR3 loop reads CASSYPVSGTEAFF. DNA of the CDR3: TGTGCCAGCAGCTACCCGGTAAGCGGCACTGAAGCTTTCTTT.

The J gene is TRBJ2-1, the V gene TRBV7-8, with TRBD1 matching over 7 bases. CDR3 length equals 15 residues. Germline lookup yields CDR1 SGHVS and CDR2 FQNEAQ. The junction had 7 bases not matched to a gene; V was cut back by 3 bases and J by 5 bases. In nucleotides, the CDR3 is TGTGCCAGCAGCTTCGACAGGGTGGGTGACAATGAGCAGTTCTTC. Its translation is CASSFDRVGDNEQFF.

This clonotype was found a few times. The J gene is TRBJ2-3, the V gene TRBV6-2 or TRBV6-3; possibly TRBD2 for D (5 bases). V was shortened by 7 bases and J by 7 bases, with 24 bases between the two germline ends. The CDR3 covers 16 residues. Per germline, CDR1 MNHEY and CDR2 SVGEGT. CDR3 amino acids: CASTSPTRAKRNTQYF. The DNA of the CDR3 is TGTGCCAGCACCTCCCCAACCCGGGCCAAGCGGAATACGCAGTATTTT.

The table lists this clonotype with a few counts. The chain carries TRBV7-8 and TRBJ2-1, with 10 bases aligning to TRBD2. This CDR3 is built from 13 residues. Trimming cost V 5 bases and J 8 bases; bases outside gene matches: 3. Germline V gene data show CDR1 as SGHVS and CDR2 as FQNEAQ. CDR3: CASSGLAAHEQFF. In DNA form, the CDR3 reads TGTGCCAGCAGCGGACTAGCGGCCCATGAGCAGTTCTTC.